This T cell receptor (beta chain) is drawn from a study of blood T cell repertoires in COVID-19. Across the whole study: Some COVID-19 samples were acute and others convalescent; all came from the United States, Italy and Spain. The cDNA or gDNA used as material had been derived from T cells, B-cell-depleted T cells, or PBMCs.

In the authors' methods: How many nucleated cells were present was estimated from reference gene primer amplification. Here immunoSEQ multiplex PCR was the method, and the copy in TCRdb shows in-frame clones only, minus some. V, J and clone size reflect that table, while D and trimming were determined from the DNA. The repertoire holds about 300,000 clones, with about 91% as singletons. Trimming removed 3 bases from V and 1 base from J, with 10 bases in between. The CDR3 runs to 14 residues. In germline, CDR1 is SGDLS, CDR2 YYNGEE. V and J are TRBV9 and TRBJ2-5; a weak D match, TRBD1 (6 bases). This sequence was found in a woman in her twenties or thirties who had recovered from COVID-19. The sample taken for sequencing was peripheral blood. The CDR3 DNA reads TGTGCCAGCAGCGGGACAGCGCCCCAAGAGACCCAGTACTTC. This sequence encodes CASSGTAPQETQYF.